The 18 T cell receptor beta chains given below trace back to one sample, sequenced in a study of blood T cells in healthy people across ages. A J-beta primer mix and a sample-barcoded 5' primer were used in a second PCR of roughly 7 to 12 cycles. TCRdb reprocessed the 5' RACE reads with MiXCR, giving one entry per CDR3 protein. The sample lists approximately 2,000,000 distinct CDR3 sequences, around 42% occurring once. The sequenced material came from blood. These receptors all come from a human donor in good health.

Only a few counts were recorded for this clonotype. J is TRBJ1-2 and V is TRBV6-1; D is possibly TRBD1 (5 bases). This CDR3 is 12 amino acids long. CDR1 is MNHNS, CDR2 SASEGT, per germline. The V and J ends lost 1 base and 6 bases respectively, with 6 bases between them. The CDR3: CASSEGGDGYTF. In DNA form, the CDR3 reads TGTGCCAGCAGTGAAGGAGGGGATGGCTACACCTTC.

This clonotype was recorded a few times. The CDR3 DNA follows: TGTGCCAGCAGTGACGGCGGGGGTAACGGGGAGACCCAGTACTTC. It codes for CASSDGGGNGETQYF. The rearrangement links TRBV6-1 to TRBJ2-5, with 7 positions matching TRBD2. CDR3 length: 15 residues. CDR1 is MNHNS, CDR2 SASEGT, per germline. With 3 bases clipped from V and 5 bases from J, the junction kept 9 bases outside the gene matches.

This chain uses TRBV4-2 with TRBJ1-4; the D is unclear. Germline loops: CDR1 LGHNA, CDR2 YNFKEQ. CDR3 length equals 18 residues. V lost 2 bases, J lost 0 bases, and 16 bases lay in between. Here the CDR3 DNA reads TGTGCCAGCAGCCAAAAGGCACTGATTATTGCAACTAATGAAAAACTGTTTTTT. It yields the protein CASSQKALIIATNEKLFF.

The chain uses TRBV28 and TRBJ2-6, with 9 bases matching TRBD1. The germline V gene encodes CDR1 MDHEN and CDR2 SYDVKM. The CDR3 spans 18 residues. Unmatched junction bases numbered 10, after V lost 5 bases and J lost 2 bases. Here the CDR3 reads CASSSRTGVPTGANVLTF. DNA of the CDR3: TGTGCCAGCAGTAGCCGGACAGGGGTCCCTACTGGGGCCAACGTCCTGACTTTC.

The chain carries TRBV11-2 and TRBJ2-3; D perhaps matches TRBD2 (6 bases). This CDR3 contains 18 residues. Germline CDR1 SGHAT, CDR2 FQNNGV. Deletions cut 3 bases from V and 0 bases from J, with 19 bases between. The CDR3 bases are TGTGCCAGCAGCTTTAATTTGTTACTAGCCGCTAGCACAGATACGCAGTATTTT. Its protein product is CASSFNLLLAASTDTQYF.

The V gene is TRBV4-3, the J gene TRBJ2-6; D is unresolved. V was shortened by 1 base and J by 4 bases, with 8 bases between the two germline ends. The V gene's germline CDR1 is LGHNA and CDR2 YSLEER. There are 15 residues in the CDR3. CDR3 loop: CASSQAWNGANVLTF. CDR3 DNA: TGCGCCAGCAGCCAAGCATGGAACGGGGCCAACGTCCTGACTTTC.

This clonotype was observed a handful of times. This chain uses TRBV10-3 with TRBJ2-1; 9 bases agree with TRBD2. The CDR3 has 16 residues. J gave up 8 bases and V 4 bases, and 12 bases lay outside the gene matches. CDR1 and CDR2 (germline): ENHRY, SYGVKD. This CDR3 reads CAISGGSRGGEDEQFF. DNA for the CDR3: TGTGCCATCAGTGGGGGCTCGCGGGGGGGCGAGGATGAGCAGTTCTTC.

This clonotype was observed a handful of times. V usage is TRBV12-3 or TRBV12-4 and J usage is TRBJ2-1; possibly TRBD1 or TRBD2 for D (6 bases each). The CDR3 has 15 amino acids. The CDR3 loop is CTNSPGGTRGHEQFF. CDR3 nucleotide sequence: TGTACCAACAGTCCCGGAGGGACCAGGGGCCATGAGCAGTTCTTC.

The V gene is TRBV4-3, the J gene TRBJ2-1; D is ambiguous. The germline V gene has CDR1 LGHNA and CDR2 YSLEER. V was cut by 0 bases and J by 0 bases, with 6 bases left in between. The CDR3 is 15 residues long. The DNA for the CDR3 is TGCGCCAGCAGCCAAGAGAGTCGCTCCTACAATGAGCAGTTCTTC. Translated, it gives CASSQESRSYNEQFF.

The chain uses TRBV20-1 and TRBJ2-3; 16 nucleotides align to TRBD2. This CDR3 is 18 amino acids long. CDR1 is DFQATT, CDR2 SNEGSKA, per germline (reference sequence). The trim removed 3 bases at V and 0 bases at J, leaving 6 bases unmatched. The CDR3 DNA follows: TGCAGTGCTAGCAAGGGACTAGCGGGGGGGATTAGCACAGATACGCAGTATTTT. Its translation: CSASKGLAGGISTDTQYF.

DNA for the CDR3: TGTGCCAGCAGCTCCTGGTCCGATTCTTACGAGCAGTACTTC. Translated, it gives CASSSWSDSYEQYF. The chain couples TRBV3-1 to TRBJ2-7; D remains unclear. Trimming took 5 bases from V and 4 from J, leaving 15 bases between them. There are 14 residues in the CDR3. Germline V gives CDR1 LGHDT, CDR2 YNNKEL (reference sequence).

J is TRBJ1-2 and V is TRBV20-1, with D tentatively TRBD1 (5 bases). V was clipped by 3 bases and J by 8 bases, with 16 bases between them. The CDR3 is 13 amino acids. Germline CDR1 DFQATT, CDR2 SNEGSKA (reference sequence). DNA for the CDR3: TGCAGTGCTAGGGCCGGGACGAAGGACGGCTACACCTTC. Protein sequence: CSARAGTKDGYTF.

V is TRBV21-1 and J is TRBJ2-1; TRBD2, the table's D call, lacks a check against the DNA. TRBV21-1 is termed a pseudogene. CDR3 size: 16 residues. The CDR3 loop is CASILSGTSDNNEQFF. The CDR3 nucleotides are TGTGCCAGCATCCTGTCCGGGACTAGCGATAACAATGAGCAGTTCTTC.

This clonotype showed up just a few times. The J gene is TRBJ2-3, the V gene TRBV29-1; 7 bases align to TRBD2. J lost 1 base, V lost 6 bases, and 7 bases had no gene match. Germline CDR1 and CDR2: SQVTM and ANQGSEA. The CDR3 sequence is 14 residues long. The DNA of the CDR3 is TGCAGCGTGATACCGGGACTACGCACAGATACGCAGTATTTT. Translating gives CSVIPGLRTDTQYF.

V gene TRBV20-1 combines with J gene TRBJ1-5, with D uncertain. V shed 0 bases and J shed 4 bases, with 16 bases lying between them. The CDR3 totals 16 residues. The germline gives CDR1 DFQATT, CDR2 SNEGSKA (reference sequence). The CDR3 DNA sequence: TGCAGTGCTAGAGATGGGAGGCGGCAAACTAATCAGCCCCAGCATTTT. Its translation: CSARDGRRQTNQPQHF.

The rearrangement links TRBV20-1 to TRBJ1-1; perhaps TRBD1 as D (5 bases). CDR1 is DFQATT and CDR2 is SNEGSKA in the germline V gene (reference sequence). There are 14 residues in the CDR3. Trimming cost V 7 bases and J 7 bases, with 22 bases left between them. The CDR3 spells CSVMLSGLNSEAFF. The CDR3 coding sequence is TGCAGTGTAATGCTTTCAGGGCTAAATAGTGAAGCTTTCTTT.

The chain joins TRBV7-2 to TRBJ2-7; D possibly corresponds to TRBD2 (6 bases). From germline, CDR1 is SGHTA and CDR2 FQGNSA. The germline V and J ends were trimmed by 3 bases and 6 bases, with 15 bases remaining between them. The CDR3 contains 14 residues. The CDR3 protein is CASSLPGLRGEQYF. CDR3 in DNA: TGTGCCAGCAGCTTGCCGGGACTGAGGGGCGAGCAGTACTTC.

This clonotype was detected only a few times. The rearrangement uses TRBV15 and TRBJ1-1; D gene ambiguous. The V end lost 0 bases, the J end lost 0 bases, and 11 bases lay between the germline ends. Germline V CDR1 and CDR2: LNHNV, YYDKDF (reference sequence). The CDR3 covers 16 residues. CDR3: CATSRDGSTMNTEAFF. DNA for the CDR3: TGTGCCACCAGCAGAGATGGGAGTACCATGAACACTGAAGCTTTCTTT. Full variable domain (missing parts from reference TRBV15 and TRBJ1-1): DAMVIQNPRYQVTQFGKPVTLSCSQTLNHNVMYWYQQKSSQAPKLLFHYYDKDFNNEADTPDNFQSRRPNTSFCFLDIRSPGLGDTAMYLCATSRDGSTMNTEAFFGQGTRLTVV.